This T cell receptor (beta chain) derives from a study of CD8 T cells in ankylosing spondylitis (dated by TCRdb to the late 2010s). As for the study more broadly: The study profiled T cell receptor beta repertoires in healthy donors and ankylosing spondylitis patients to find disease-linked TCR variants. The full study cohort was made up of over 20 ankylosing spondylitis patients and fewer than 120 healthy donors. Samples of peripheral blood were taken, and for ankylosing spondylitis patients, synovial fluid was collected as well. On the study overall, not on this receptor specifically: Some motif variants were previously reported in synovial fluid and blood of reactive arthritis patients, suggesting common disease-initiation mechanisms. Significant enrichment of the disease-linked clones was reported in matched synovial fluid samples from ankylosing spondylitis patients. A TCR beta motif of seven or eight highly homologous amino acid variants appeared characteristic of blood from ankylosing spondylitis patients. The disease-linked clones showed a CD8+ phenotype and occurred at relatively low frequencies in peripheral blood.

The CDR3 covers 15 residues, taking in both the cysteine and the phenylalanine. Only the CDR3 region is kept as DNA, spanning 45 bases read in frame from base 1. CDR1 and CDR2 are read off the germline V gene as MDHEN and SYDVKM. The V end gives up 6 bases and the J end 8 bases, leaving 7 bases in the junction not matched to a gene. For sequencing, an Illumina HiSeq 2500 was employed. TCR beta libraries were prepared by quantitative 5'-RACE with molecular barcodes. As for the original processing: Disease-linked TCR variants were identified with a new computational method built on a probabilistic model of VDJ rearrangement. The raw public reads went through TCRdb reprocessing: fastp at Q25, MiXCR clone calling, in-frame beta chains kept. Rows merge per CDR3 protein into single entries with the most common DNA and genes. The V and J calls follow TCRdb's processing rather than the paper's. The sample has 700,000 or so distinct CDR3 sequences on record, over 15% of them singletons. The ten largest clonotypes hold around 20% of the sample.

In regard to this clonotype: Its antigen is currently not known. There are no base qualities to consult, and no much larger clone falls within one base.

The TCR comes from a male donor with ankylosing spondylitis. Sequencing used blood, either unsorted or a sorted T cell fraction (not recorded which). The chain is encoded by TRBV28 joined to TRBJ2-1, with 13 bases in between that match TRBD2. The CDR3 in this case is CASSQLAGGQHEQFF. The DNA sequence is as follows: TGTGCCAGCAGCCAACTAGCGGGAGGGCAGCATGAGCAGTTCTTC.